Each of the 15 T cell receptor beta chains below was sequenced from the same sample in a study of shared clonotypes between healthy human individuals. Clones were sequenced by immunoSEQ multiplex PCR, and TCRdb holds only the in-frame ones, with some missing. Seen here are millions of clones, about 95% observed once, and the top ten hold about 1.1%. The naive CD8 population came from CD45RO-negative cells selected for CCR7, without terminally differentiated effector memory CD45RA+ cells. Material for sequencing was naive CD8+ T cells sorted from blood. The source of these receptors is a man younger than 35 in good health.

J is TRBJ2-1 and V is TRBV19; D unclear. Germline-derived CDR1 and CDR2 are LNHDA and SQIVND (reference sequence). V shed 3 bases and J shed 6 bases, with 12 bases lying between them. The CDR3 runs 14 residues. The DNA of the CDR3 is TGTGCCAGTAGTATTGCGGCTATGGGCAATGAGCAGTTCTTC. It specifies CASSIAAMGNEQFF. Drawing the rest from reference TRBV19 and TRBJ2-1, the complete variable domain is DGGITQSPKYLFRKEGQNVTLSCEQNLNHDAMYWYRQDPGQGLRLIYYSQIVNDFQKGDIAEGYSVSREKKESFPLTVTSAQKNPTAFYLCASSIAAMGNEQFFGPGTRLTVL.

V is TRBV4-3 and J is TRBJ2-3; TRBD2 agrees at 7 bases. Germline-derived CDR1 and CDR2 are LGHNA and YSLEER. V lost 1 base to trimming and J lost 4 bases; unmatched junction nucleotides: 8. The CDR3 runs to 16 residues. CDR3 amino acids: CASSQATSDDADTQYF. The CDR3 DNA is TGCGCCAGCAGCCAAGCCACTAGCGATGACGCAGATACGCAGTATTTT.

V is TRBV7-2 and J is TRBJ2-7; D gene ambiguous. The germline gives CDR1 SGHTA, CDR2 FQGNSA. V lost 5 bases and J lost 2, with 16 bases in between. The CDR3 loop spans 15 amino acids. In DNA, the CDR3 is TGTGCCAGCAGCCCGTGGCGGAGAAATACCTACGAGCAGTACTTC. Protein product: CASSPWRRNTYEQYF.

The V call is TRBV7-2, the J call TRBJ2-2; D unresolved. The CDR3 has 13 amino acids. Trimming removed 5 bases from V and 6 bases from J, with 10 bases in between. Germline-derived CDR1 and CDR2 are SGHTA and FQGNSA. CDR3 coding DNA: TGTGCCAGCAGCCAACCCCCCGCCGGGGAGCTGTTTTTT. It encodes CASSQPPAGELFF.

V gene TRBV7-9 combines with J gene TRBJ2-7; 8 bases agree with TRBD1. From germline, CDR1 is SEHNR and CDR2 FQNEAQ (reference sequence). The CDR3 has 14 residues. Unmatched junction bases numbered 5, after V lost 3 bases and J lost 4 bases. This chain's CDR3 is CASSFAGGGYEQYF. The CDR3, as DNA: TGTGCCAGCAGCTTCGCAGGGGGCGGGTACGAGCAGTACTTC. Full variable domain (remainder filled in from reference TRBV7-9 and TRBJ2-7): DTGVSQNPRHKITKRGQNVTFRCDPISEHNRLYWYRQTLGQGPEFLTYFQNEAQLEKSRLLSDRFSAERPKGSFSTLEIQRTEQGDSAMYLCASSFAGGGYEQYFGPGTRLTVT.

The chain joins TRBV2 to TRBJ2-1; D not certain. CDR3 length: 18 amino acids. Germline assignment: CDR1 SNHLY and CDR2 FYNNEI. Trimming removed 3 bases at V and 0 bases at J, with 18 bases between. CDR3 nucleotides: TGTGCCAGCAGTGATGCGTTTTCGGAACTGGGCTCCTACAATGAGCAGTTCTTC. Its protein is CASSDAFSELGSYNEQFF.

The chain couples TRBV5-8 to TRBJ2-3, with a weak D call TRBD1 (6 bases). Deletions cut 2 bases from V and 0 bases from J, with 10 bases between. The CDR3 contains 15 residues. The V gene's germline CDR1 is SGHTS and CDR2 YDEGEE. CDR3 sequence reads: CASSLRTASTDTQYF. DNA of the CDR3: TGTGCCAGCAGCTTAAGGACAGCCAGCACAGATACGCAGTATTTT. Using reference TRBV5-8 and TRBJ2-3 for the parts outside the CDR3, the full variable domain is EAGVTQSPTHLIKTRGQQATLRCSPISGHTSVYWYQQALGLGLQFLLWYDEGEERNRGNFPPRFSGRQFPNYSSELNVNALELEDSALYLCASSLRTASTDTQYFGPGTRLTVL.

This chain links TRBV27 with TRBJ2-5; possibly TRBD2 for D (6 bases). With 3 bases removed from V and 1 base from J, the gap between germline ends came to 18 bases. The germline V gene has CDR1 MNHEY and CDR2 SMNVEV (reference sequence). The CDR3 consists of 17 residues. The CDR3 DNA reads TGTGCCAGCAGTTTTGGGCTGCCGGGGACTGCCCAAGAGACCCAGTACTTC. Translated: CASSFGLPGTAQETQYF.

This clone was picked up one time. The chain employs TRBV25-1 and TRBJ2-3, with D hard to call. Germline values: CDR1 MGHDK, CDR2 SYGVNS. CDR3 length equals 14 residues. V dropped 6 bases and J dropped 5 bases, with 15 bases sitting between them. The CDR3 bases are TGTGCCAGCAGCCCGCAGGCCGCCGAAGATACGCAGTATTTT. It yields the protein CASSPQAAEDTQYF.

The chain uses TRBV25-1 and TRBJ1-2; 9 nucleotides agree with TRBD1. The CDR3 extends over 17 amino acids. Germline CDR1 reads MGHDK; CDR2 reads SYGVNS. The V and J ends lost 3 bases and 4 bases, in that order; junction bases with no gene match: 12. CDR3 nucleotide sequence: TGTGCCAGCAGTGAGGGGACAGGGTGGGCAGAGGGCTATGGCTACACCTTC. Protein product: CASSEGTGWAEGYGYTF.

The chain recombines TRBV27 with TRBJ1-4; D perhaps matches TRBD1 (6 bases). Germline CDR1 and CDR2: MNHEY and SMNVEV (reference sequence). There are 15 residues in the CDR3. With 2 bases removed from V and 8 bases from J, the gap between germline ends came to 15 bases. The CDR3 DNA reads as TGTGCCAGCAGTTTAGGAAGGGGGGGTACGGAAAAACTGTTTTTT. It yields the protein CASSLGRGGTEKLFF.

The chain carries TRBV7-9 and TRBJ2-7; TRBD2 aligns across 7 bases. With V trimmed by 5 bases and J by 3 bases, 10 bases remained unmatched. The length of the CDR3 is 15 residues. CDR1 SEHNR and CDR2 FQNEAQ come from the germline V gene (reference sequence). The CDR3, as DNA: TGTGCCAGCAGCCCTAGCGGCTCAGTTTACTACGAGCAGTACTTC. Translating gives CASSPSGSVYYEQYF.

As for this clone: The sample contains more than one DNA sequence encoding this CDR3. This chain joins TRBV4-3 and TRBJ2-3; D ambiguous. CDR3 length: 13 residues. Germline V gives CDR1 LGHNA, CDR2 YSLEER. The germline V and J ends were trimmed by 0 bases and 4 bases, with 5 bases remaining between them. The CDR3: CASSQEVPDTQYF. In DNA, the CDR3 is TGCGCCAGCAGCCAAGAGGTACCAGATACGCAGTATTTT.

The chain recombines TRBV6-5 with TRBJ2-7; 9 bases match TRBD1. The V segment lost 4 bases and the J segment 5 bases; nucleotides outside the gene matches: 6. This CDR3 contains 14 residues. Germline-derived CDR1 and CDR2 are MNHEY and SVGAGI. This CDR3 is CASSSQGALNEQYF. DNA of the CDR3: TGTGCCAGCAGTTCACAGGGGGCTTTAAACGAGCAGTACTTC.

The V and J genes are TRBV7-9 and TRBJ2-3; 11 bases match TRBD2. The ends lost 7 bases at V and 1 base at J; junction bases unmatched: 10. Germline CDR1 reads SEHNR; CDR2 reads FQNEAQ (reference sequence). The CDR3 is made up of 17 amino acids. CDR3 sequence reads: CASIELGTSGRTDTQYF. CDR3 bases: TGTGCCAGCATAGAACTAGGGACTAGCGGCCGCACAGATACGCAGTATTTT.